This TCR beta chain was captured in a study of glioma-infiltrating T cells after dendritic cell vaccination (dated by TCRdb to 2015 to 2016). Notes on the research overall: Of the roughly 15 glioblastoma patients in the cohort, all drawn from Phase I and II dendritic cell vaccination trials, 9 were newly diagnosed and 6 had recurrent disease. Autologous tumor lysate-pulsed dendritic cell vaccination was administered to the patients between the early 2000s and the early 2010s. The vaccine consisted of monocyte-derived dendritic cells cultured roughly 7 days with IL-4 and GM-CSF, then pulsed overnight with autologous tumor lysate. Patients received three intradermal dendritic cell vaccine injections at biweekly intervals in the arm below the axilla. In glioblastoma patients vaccinated with dendritic cells, deep sequencing of TCR beta CDR3 regions served to measure tumor-infiltrating lymphocyte content and to compare repertoires between tumor and blood. Survival after dendritic cell vaccination was correlated with TCR sequencing metrics, such as TIL content and the overlap between tumor and blood repertoires. Study-wide conclusions, independent of this receptor: No direct relationship between TCR clonality and survival was found, suggesting a diverse polyclonal response may matter. The cohort was small and heterogeneous, few patients had complete blood and tumor sets, and even fewer had initial-recurrent tumor pairs. After dendritic cell vaccination, a higher estimated pretreatment TIL content predicted longer time to progression and overall survival. The TCR overlap response model with three groups was called speculative and said to need prospective validation.

Looking up the germline V gene yields CDR1 SGHDN and CDR2 FVKESK. The CDR3 numbers 19 residues from cysteine through phenylalanine. Only CDR3 DNA remains: 57 bases, in frame from the first base. V and J are trimmed by 1 base and 0 bases, and the gene matches miss 10 bases of the junction. There are a few counts of this clone. This receptor's antigen is unknown. Per-base qualities were not stored, and no clone one base away is much larger. TCRB CDR3 regions were amplified from about 2 ug genomic DNA, or all available DNA if less, using the immunoSEQ assay. Multiplex PCR used 60 forward primers for TCR V beta segments and 13 reverse primers for J beta segments. To estimate reads per starting template, synthetic control templates were spiked into each sample at limiting dilution. The Illumina HiSeq System generated 87 bp sequencing reads. The authors' pipeline ran thus. To remove PCR and sequencing errors, closely related sequences were merged with a nearest neighbor algorithm. TCR overlap was defined as the percentage of unique tumor TCR beta sequences that were also present in the same patient's peripheral blood. What TCRdb holds here is the immuneACCESS table cut down to in-frame rearrangements. Part of the clones is not present; checked against another copy, under half of the missing clones reflect an unresolved V gene, and the others are unexplained. V and J calls and clone size come straight from that table; D and trimming were deduced from the DNA. This sample holds more than 60,000 clones; approximately 78% were observed only once. Clones ranked in the top ten supply less than 9.5% of the sample.

To be selected, patients needed enough residual fresh-frozen tumor tissue and more than two years of available survival data. Although molecular status otherwise differed among the glioblastoma patients, no patient had an isocitrate dehydrogenase mutation. PBMC collection took place before vaccination, two weeks after the third vaccination, and at tumor progression if progression occurred. The Qiagen DNeasy Blood extraction Kit was used to extract genomic DNA. This receptor was identified in a human donor with glioblastoma. The V and J genes are TRBV14 and TRBJ2-3; 10 junctional bases match TRBD2. This specimen consisted of blood, obtained before dendritic cell vaccination. The CDR3 corresponds to CASSQGVLAGAPSTDTQYF. At the DNA level, the sequence is TGTGCCAGCAGCCAAGGGGTGCTAGCGGGGGCTCCTAGCACAGATACGCAGTATTTT.